One and the same sample provided the 22 T cell receptor beta chains below, sequenced in a study of blood T cells in healthy people across ages. For the second PCR, which ran for about 7 to 11 cycles, a sample-barcoded 5' primer and a J-beta primer mix were used. TCRdb fed the 5' RACE reads into MiXCR, producing one record per CDR3 protein. The sample contains around 990,000 distinct CDR3 sequences, approximately 38% of which appear only once. The source material was blood. The receptors stem from a man between 18 and 35 years old in good health.

The V and J genes are TRBV27 and TRBJ1-6; D is possibly TRBD1 (5 bases). Germline loops: CDR1 MNHEY, CDR2 SMNVEV (reference sequence). Trimming shortened V by 6 bases and J by 3 bases, and 24 bases separated the two germline ends. The CDR3 extends over 19 amino acids. CDR3 DNA sequence: TGTGCCAGCAGCCCTCTCCGCTCCGGGGGTCTCGTCTATAATTCACCCCTCCACTTT. Translating gives CASSPLRSGGLVYNSPLHF.

CDR3: CASTPGGTFYNEQFF. CDR3 DNA sequence: TGTGCCAGCACCCCTGGCGGGACCTTTTACAATGAGCAGTTCTTC. The chain employs TRBV2 and TRBJ2-1; possibly TRBD2 for D (6 bases). CDR1 is SNHLY and CDR2 is FYNNEI in the germline V gene. The CDR3 is 15 amino acids. V lost 7 bases, J lost 4 bases, and 17 bases lay in between.

The chain joins TRBV5-1 to TRBJ1-1, with TRBD1 as a possible D gene (6 bases). Germline V gene sequence: CDR1 SGHRS, CDR2 YFSETQ. The CDR3 consists of 15 residues. The V end was cut by 7 bases, the J end by 8 bases, with 24 bases between. The CDR3 sequence is CASGPSGGPSQEAFF. In DNA, the CDR3 is TGCGCCAGCGGGCCTTCGGGGGGCCCCAGCCAAGAAGCTTTCTTT. Full variable domain (rest looked up from reference TRBV5-1 and TRBJ1-1): KAGVTQTPRYLIKTRGQQVTLSCSPISGHRSVSWYQQTPGQGLQFLFEYFSETQRNKGNFPGRFSGRQFSNSRSEMNVSTLELGDSALYLCASGPSGGPSQEAFFGQGTRLTVV.

This clonotype showed up just once. The CDR3 here is CASSLSLTGVYGYTF. The CDR3 DNA sequence: TGTGCCAGCAGCCTCTCCCTTACAGGGGTCTATGGCTACACCTTC. The chain recombines TRBV13 with TRBJ1-2; TRBD1 aligns across 7 bases. Germline-derived CDR1 and CDR2 are PRHDT and FYEKMQ (reference sequence). CDR3 length: 15 amino acids. Trimming took 5 bases from V and 4 from J; bases not matched to a gene: 10. Supplemented by reference TRBV13 and TRBJ1-2, the full variable domain reads AAGVIQSPRHLIKEKRETATLKCYPIPRHDTVYWYQQGPGQDPQFLISFYEKMQSDKGSIPDRFSAQQFSDYHSELNMSSLELGDSALYFCASSLSLTGVYGYTFGSGTRLTVV.

This clonotype has more than one count but fewer than ten. The chain employs TRBV12-3 or TRBV12-4 and TRBJ1-5, with D tentatively TRBD1 (5 bases). Trimming took 1 base from V and 5 from J, leaving 15 bases between them. This CDR3 has 16 amino acids. The CDR3 protein is CASSLERAKGHQPQHF. The CDR3 DNA reads TGTGCCAGCAGTTTAGAGCGGGCCAAGGGGCATCAGCCCCAGCATTTT.

This clonotype has a handful of counts. The genes are TRBV5-1 and TRBJ2-7; D may be TRBD1 or TRBD2 (5 bases each). The CDR3 covers 14 residues. Germline V lookup: CDR1 SGHRS, CDR2 YFSETQ. Trimming stripped 0 bases from V and 5 bases from J, with 12 bases between. The CDR3 sequence is CASSLVLGDHEQYF. CDR3 bases: TGCGCCAGCAGCTTGGTGCTAGGGGACCACGAGCAGTACTTC.

Many counts were recorded for this clonotype. V is TRBV12-3 or TRBV12-4 and J is TRBJ2-7, with D possibly matching TRBD1 (6 bases). CDR3 length equals 14 residues. The V gene lost 5 bases and the J gene lost 1 base, with 12 bases spanning the gap. The CDR3 nucleotides read TGTGCCAGCAGTCCAGGGGACCGATCCTACGAGCAGTACTTC. This codes for CASSPGDRSYEQYF.

This clonotype was counted a few times. The chain links TRBV11-2 to TRBJ1-1, with no clear D. Germline loops: CDR1 SGHAT, CDR2 FQNNGV. This CDR3 has 14 amino acids. Trimming left V 1 base short and J 4 bases short, with 10 bases between. The CDR3 here is CASSLAGYSTEAFF. CDR3 sequence (DNA): TGTGCCAGCAGCTTAGCGGGGTATAGCACTGAAGCTTTCTTT. The entire variable domain, with the rest obtained from reference TRBV11-2 and TRBJ1-1, is as follows: EAGVAQSPRYKIIEKRQSVAFWCNPISGHATLYWYQQILGQGPKLLIQFQNNGVVDDSQLPKDRFSAERLKGVDSTLKIQPAKLEDSAVYLCASSLAGYSTEAFFGQGTRLTVV.

This sequence joins TRBV30 and TRBJ1-6; no clear D. With 8 bases removed from V and 0 bases from J, the gap between germline ends came to 8 bases. The CDR3 runs 13 residues. CDR1 and CDR2 from the germline V gene are GTSNPN and SVGIG (reference sequence). The CDR3 coding sequence is TGTGCCCGCAGGAGCTCCTATAATTCACCCCTCCACTTT. Its protein product is CARRSSYNSPLHF.

About this clonotype itself: One end of the junction is discordant with germline, which a read error may explain. The CDR3: CATSEAGTGNSPLHF. CDR3 DNA sequence: TGTGCCACCAGTGAGGCCGGGACAGGCAATTCACCCCTCCACTTT. V usage is TRBV10-3 and J usage is TRBJ1-6; 8 nucleotides line up with TRBD1. This CDR3 spans 15 amino acids. Germline-derived CDR1 and CDR2 are ENHRY and SYGVKD.

The chain carries TRBV20-1 and TRBJ1-4; unclear D gene. Deletions cut 0 bases from V and 8 bases from J, with 13 bases between. The CDR3 runs to 14 residues. Germline values: CDR1 DFQATT, CDR2 SNEGSKA (reference sequence). For the CDR3, the DNA is TGCAGTGCTAGAGAAGGAGGACCCGCCGAAAAACTGTTTTTT. It translates to CSAREGGPAEKLFF.

This clonotype was seen more than once but under ten times. The junction departs from germline at one end; a sequencing error may be responsible. The chain is built from TRBV10-3 and TRBJ2-1; 10 nucleotides agree with TRBD1. The CDR3 has 14 residues. CDR1 is ENHRY, CDR2 SYGVKD, per germline. The CDR3 reads CAFRGTGAWNEQFF. The CDR3 DNA is TGTGCCTTCAGAGGGACAGGGGCTTGGAATGAGCAGTTCTTC.

This clonotype has a handful of counts. A single base separates this from a much larger clone, so it may be a read error. The chain links TRBV9 to TRBJ2-5; 13 nucleotides match TRBD2. Germline V CDR1 and CDR2: SGDLS, YYNGEE. Trimming cost V 4 bases and J 11 bases; bases outside gene matches: 14. CDR3 size: 16 residues. CDR3: CASSPLLAGGHDEQYF. CDR3 DNA: TGTGCCAGCAGCCCTTTACTAGCGGGGGGGCATGATGAGCAGTACTTC.

This clonotype was detected once. The J gene is TRBJ2-3, the V gene TRBV6-5; 7 nucleotides line up with TRBD1. The CDR3 has 14 amino acids. Losses at the gene ends were 6 bases for V and 2 bases for J; bases not matched to a gene: 5. Germline V gives CDR1 MNHEY, CDR2 SVGAGI. Here the CDR3 DNA reads TGTGCCAGCAGCCGACAGGGCCTCACAGATACGCAGTATTTT. This gives the protein CASSRQGLTDTQYF.

The CDR3 bases are TGTGCCAGCAGTCCTCCCGGGCCAGGGGCAGATACGCAGTATTTT. Translation: CASSPPGPGADTQYF. The V gene is TRBV12-3 or TRBV12-4, the J gene TRBJ2-3, with TRBD1 as a possible D gene (6 bases). V lost 5 bases and J lost 4, with 16 bases in between. The CDR3 is 15 residues long.

This clonotype was seen a handful of times. This rearrangement joins TRBV5-1 to TRBJ2-1; 9 bases match TRBD2. Germline assignment: CDR1 SGHRS and CDR2 YFSETQ. The CDR3 is 14 amino acids. The J segment lost 7 bases and the V segment lost 6 bases, leaving 8 bases of the junction unmatched. This chain's CDR3 is CASTLGTSSNEQFF. In DNA, the CDR3 is TGCGCCAGCACCCTTGGGACTAGCTCGAATGAGCAGTTCTTC.

This clonotype appeared a few times. This sequence joins TRBV29-1 and TRBJ2-3; D perhaps matches TRBD1 (6 bases). The CDR3 consists of 14 residues. Trimming removed 4 bases from V and 0 bases from J, with 11 bases in between. Germline-derived CDR1 and CDR2 are SQVTM and ANQGSEA. CDR3 coding DNA: TGCAGCGTTGTGGTAGGGGGAAGCACAGATACGCAGTATTTT. The encoded protein is CSVVVGGSTDTQYF.

In this sample, this clonotype turned up once. The CDR3 spells CASSERAASSYEQYF. Written as DNA, the CDR3 is TGTGCCAGCAGTGAAAGGGCGGCGAGCTCCTACGAGCAGTACTTC. The chain carries TRBV6-1 and TRBJ2-5; D gene ambiguous. The J call may be in error: the DNA end matches TRBJ2-7 better. Looked up from germline, CDR1 is MNHNS and CDR2 is SASEGT. This CDR3 contains 15 residues.

There are a few counts of this clonotype. The chain couples TRBV29-1 to TRBJ1-1, with D possibly TRBD1 on 6 matching bases. The CDR3 spans 14 residues. Deletions cut 7 bases from V and 5 bases from J, with 20 bases between. CDR1 and CDR2 (germline): SQVTM, ANQGSEA. The CDR3 bases are TGCAGCGCCCTCCCGGGGGCGAGGGAAACTGAAGCTTTCTTT. Encoded protein: CSALPGARETEAFF.

This clonotype has a handful of counts. V is TRBV28 and J is TRBJ1-2; D gene unclear. The CDR3 extends over 11 amino acids. CDR1 MDHEN and CDR2 SYDVKM come from the germline V gene. The V and J ends lost 4 bases and 6 bases respectively, with 6 bases between them. In DNA form, the CDR3 reads TGTGCCAGCAGTTCGTTTAATGGCTACACCTTC. Translated, it gives CASSSFNGYTF.

CDR3 bases: TGTGCCAGCAGCTTAGTTGGGGACCCTAAGCATTTT. Amino acids: CASSLVGDPKHF. The chain recombines TRBV7-9 with TRBJ1-5; D perhaps matches TRBD1 (5 bases). This CDR3 comprises 12 residues. The germline V gene has CDR1 SEHNR and CDR2 FQNEAQ (reference sequence). The V end was cut by 1 base, the J end by 14 bases, with 12 bases between.

On this clonotype itself: A read error is possible here, since a much larger clone lies one base away. This rearrangement joins TRBV6-6 to TRBJ1-5; D might be TRBD1 (6 bases). This CDR3 has 14 residues. Germline V lookup: CDR1 MNHNY, CDR2 SVGAGI (reference sequence). CDR3 coding DNA: TGTGCCAGCAGTTACAGGGGGAGCAATCAGTCCCAGCATTTT. Translated, it gives CASSYRGSNQSQHF.